This record concerns one T cell receptor (beta chain) sequence. Clones were sequenced by immunoSEQ multiplex PCR, and TCRdb holds only the in-frame ones, with some missing. Among some 87,000 clones listed, roughly four fifths were seen once. The length of the CDR3 is 19 residues. V was pared by 3 bases and J by 5 bases, with 18 bases of the junction left unmatched. Germline CDR1 and CDR2: LGHNA and YSLEER. This sample was included in a study of CD8 T cell repertoires and HIV-1 epitope variants. The source of this sequence is a male donor with HIV. Sequencing input: uncultured baseline CD8+ T cells from peripheral blood mononuclear cells (PBMCs). The chain has TRBV4-3 and TRBJ2-1; TRBD1 matches at 8 bases. The CDR3 coding sequence is TGCGCCAGCAGCCACCCCATTGTAGCGGAACAGGGGGTAAACAATGAGCAGTTCTTC. Translating gives CASSHPIVAEQGVNNEQFF.